The entry below gives a single T cell receptor (beta chain) sequence along with its context. What it recognizes is unknown. The source of the sample is a study of radiation and T cells in renal cell carcinoma. Whole-study context: Nephrectomy followed 15 Gy stereotactic body radiation by 4 weeks.

This sample's time point: baseline pretreatment blood. Specified treatment: 15 Gy SBRT to primary tumor, nephrectomy 4 weeks later. After SBRT, blood was collected at 2 and 4 weeks, plus baseline. The repertoire was sequenced with immunoSEQ multiplex PCR; TCRdb's copy has only in-frame clones and lacks some. The repertoire holds about 88,000 clones, with 86% as singletons. Study-level results: From baseline, blood top tumor clonotypes peaked at 2 weeks post-radiation.

This receptor was taken from a man between 50 and 59 years old with renal cell carcinoma. Sequencing used blood, obtained from a patient whose treatment included radiotherapy and nephrectomy.

As DNA, the CDR3 is TGTGCCAGCAGTTTAACGGGGTTTTTAGATACGCAGTATTTT. Protein product: CASSLTGFLDTQYF. The chain recombines TRBV27 with TRBJ2-3; tentatively, D is TRBD2 (5 bases). The CDR3 has 14 amino acids. Germline V CDR1 and CDR2: MNHEY, SMNVEV (reference sequence). Trimming shortened V by 2 bases and J by 5 bases, and 11 bases separated the two germline ends.